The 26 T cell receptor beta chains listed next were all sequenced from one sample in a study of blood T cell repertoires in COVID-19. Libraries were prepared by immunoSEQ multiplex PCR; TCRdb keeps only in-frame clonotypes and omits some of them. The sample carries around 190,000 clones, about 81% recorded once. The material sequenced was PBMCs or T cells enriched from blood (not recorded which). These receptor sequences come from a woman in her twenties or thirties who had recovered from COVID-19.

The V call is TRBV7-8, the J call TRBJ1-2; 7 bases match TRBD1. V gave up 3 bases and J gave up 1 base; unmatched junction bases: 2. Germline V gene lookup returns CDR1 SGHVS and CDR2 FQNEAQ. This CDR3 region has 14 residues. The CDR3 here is CASSFQGGNYGYTF. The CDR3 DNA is TGTGCCAGCAGCTTCCAGGGGGGTAACTATGGCTACACCTTC.

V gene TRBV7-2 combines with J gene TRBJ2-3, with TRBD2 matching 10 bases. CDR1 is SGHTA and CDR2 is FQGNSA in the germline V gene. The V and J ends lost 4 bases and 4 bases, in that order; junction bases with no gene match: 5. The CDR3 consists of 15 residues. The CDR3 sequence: CASSSSGSGSDTQYF. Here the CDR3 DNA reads TGTGCCAGCAGCTCTAGCGGGAGTGGGTCAGATACGCAGTATTTT.

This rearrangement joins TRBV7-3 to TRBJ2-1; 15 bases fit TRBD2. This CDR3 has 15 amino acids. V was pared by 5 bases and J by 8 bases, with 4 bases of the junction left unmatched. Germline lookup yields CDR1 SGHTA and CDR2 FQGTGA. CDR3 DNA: TGTGCCAGCAGCATGGGACTAGCGGGAGGATATGAGCAGTTCTTC. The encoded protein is CASSMGLAGGYEQFF.

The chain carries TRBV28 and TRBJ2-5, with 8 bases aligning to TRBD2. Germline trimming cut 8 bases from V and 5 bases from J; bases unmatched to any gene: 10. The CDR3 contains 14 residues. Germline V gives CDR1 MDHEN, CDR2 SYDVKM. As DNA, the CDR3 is TGTGCCAGCCAACTAGCGGCCCCACGGGAGACCCAGTACTTC. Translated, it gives CASQLAAPRETQYF.

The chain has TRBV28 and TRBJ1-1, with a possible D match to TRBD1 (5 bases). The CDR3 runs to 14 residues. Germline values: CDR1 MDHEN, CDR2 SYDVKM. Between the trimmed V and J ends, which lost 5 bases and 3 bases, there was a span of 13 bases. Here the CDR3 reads CASSRVLGDTEAFF. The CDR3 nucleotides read TGTGCCAGCAGTAGGGTCTTAGGGGACACTGAAGCTTTCTTT.

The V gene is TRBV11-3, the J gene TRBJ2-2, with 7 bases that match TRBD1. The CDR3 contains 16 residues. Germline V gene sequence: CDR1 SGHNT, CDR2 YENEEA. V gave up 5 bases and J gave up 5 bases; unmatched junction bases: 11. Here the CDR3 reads CASSPGTASWTGELFF. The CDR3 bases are TGTGCCAGCAGCCCGGGGACAGCCTCGTGGACCGGGGAGCTGTTTTTT.

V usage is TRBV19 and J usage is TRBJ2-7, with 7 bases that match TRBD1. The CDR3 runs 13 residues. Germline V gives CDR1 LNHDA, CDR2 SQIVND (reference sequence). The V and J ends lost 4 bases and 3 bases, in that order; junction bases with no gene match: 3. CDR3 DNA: TGTGCCAGTAGTAGACAGGGTGGCTACGAGCAGTACTTC. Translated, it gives CASSRQGGYEQYF.

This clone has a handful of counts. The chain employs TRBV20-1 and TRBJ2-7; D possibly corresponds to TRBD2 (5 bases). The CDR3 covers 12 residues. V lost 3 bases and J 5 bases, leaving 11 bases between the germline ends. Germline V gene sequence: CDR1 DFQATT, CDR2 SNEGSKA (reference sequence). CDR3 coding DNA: TGCAGTGCTAGTTGGGCGGGCCACGAGCAGTACTTC. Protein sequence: CSASWAGHEQYF.

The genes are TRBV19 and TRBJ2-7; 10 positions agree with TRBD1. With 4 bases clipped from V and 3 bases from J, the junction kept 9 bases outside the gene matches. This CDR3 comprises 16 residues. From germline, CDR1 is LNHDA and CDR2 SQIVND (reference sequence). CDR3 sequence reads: CASSKLSGTGDYEQYF. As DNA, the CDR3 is TGTGCCAGTAGTAAATTATCCGGGACAGGGGACTACGAGCAGTACTTC.

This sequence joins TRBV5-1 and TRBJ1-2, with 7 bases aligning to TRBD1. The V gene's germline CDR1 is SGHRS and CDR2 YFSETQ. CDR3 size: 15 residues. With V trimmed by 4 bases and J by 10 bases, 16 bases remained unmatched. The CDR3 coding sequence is TGCGCCAGCAGCGTAATACCCGGACAGGCAGTGCTCTACACCTTC. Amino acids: CASSVIPGQAVLYTF.

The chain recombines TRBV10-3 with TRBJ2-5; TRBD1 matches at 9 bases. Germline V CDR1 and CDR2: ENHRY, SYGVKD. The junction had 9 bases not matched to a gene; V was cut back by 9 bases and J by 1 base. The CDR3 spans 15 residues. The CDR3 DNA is TGTGCCATTGAGCCGGGACAGGGACCCCAAGAGACCCAGTACTTC. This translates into CAIEPGQGPQETQYF.

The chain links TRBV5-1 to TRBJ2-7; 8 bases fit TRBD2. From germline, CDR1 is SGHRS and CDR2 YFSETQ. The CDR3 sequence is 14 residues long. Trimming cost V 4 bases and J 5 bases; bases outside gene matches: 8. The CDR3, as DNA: TGCGCCAGCAGCCTTAGCGGGAATCGCAACGAGCAGTACTTC. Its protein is CASSLSGNRNEQYF.

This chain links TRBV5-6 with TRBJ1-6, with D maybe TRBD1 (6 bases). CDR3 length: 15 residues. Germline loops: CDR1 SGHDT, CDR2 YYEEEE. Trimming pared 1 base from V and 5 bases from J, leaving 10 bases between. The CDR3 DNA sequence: TGTGCCAGCAGCTTGCTCTCAGGGGATAATTCACCCCTCCACTTT. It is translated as CASSLLSGDNSPLHF.

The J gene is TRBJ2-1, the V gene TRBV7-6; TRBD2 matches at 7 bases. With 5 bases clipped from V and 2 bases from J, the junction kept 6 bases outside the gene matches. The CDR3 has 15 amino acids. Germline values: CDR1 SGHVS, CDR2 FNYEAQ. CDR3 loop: CASSPPGGPYNEQFF. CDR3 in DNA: TGTGCCAGCAGCCCCCCGGGGGGACCCTACAATGAGCAGTTCTTC.

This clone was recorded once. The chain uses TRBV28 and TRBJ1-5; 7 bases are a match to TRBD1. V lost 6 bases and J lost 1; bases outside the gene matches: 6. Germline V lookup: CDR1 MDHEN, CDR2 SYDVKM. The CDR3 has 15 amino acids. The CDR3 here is CASSLTGPSNQPQHF. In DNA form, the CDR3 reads TGTGCCAGCAGCCTGACAGGGCCCAGCAATCAGCCCCAGCATTTT.

The DNA of the CDR3 is TGTGCCAGCAGTGAAAGAGGACAGTACAATGAAAAACTGTTTTTT. Amino acids: CASSERGQYNEKLFF. The V and J genes are TRBV2 and TRBJ1-4; the D gene is possibly TRBD1 (6 bases). CDR1 is SNHLY, CDR2 FYNNEI, per germline. Trimming left V 2 bases short and J 5 bases short, with 12 bases between. The CDR3 covers 15 residues.

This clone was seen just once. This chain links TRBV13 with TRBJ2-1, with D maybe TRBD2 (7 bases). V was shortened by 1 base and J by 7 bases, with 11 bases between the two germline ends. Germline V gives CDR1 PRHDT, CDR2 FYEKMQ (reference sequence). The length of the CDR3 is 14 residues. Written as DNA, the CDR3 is TGTGCCAGCAGCTTAGAGGGGGAGGGGAATGAGCAGTTCTTC. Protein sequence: CASSLEGEGNEQFF.

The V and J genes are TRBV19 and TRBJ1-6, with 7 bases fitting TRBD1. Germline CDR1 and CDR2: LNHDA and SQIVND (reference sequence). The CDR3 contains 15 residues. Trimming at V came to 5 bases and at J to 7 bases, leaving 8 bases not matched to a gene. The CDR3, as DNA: TGTGCCAGTAGTCTGAACCGGGACAGAAATTCACCCCTCCACTTT. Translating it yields CASSLNRDRNSPLHF.

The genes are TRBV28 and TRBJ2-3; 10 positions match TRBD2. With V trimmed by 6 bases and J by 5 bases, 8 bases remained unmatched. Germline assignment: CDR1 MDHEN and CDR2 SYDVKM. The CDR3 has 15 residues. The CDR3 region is CASSLAGGRGDTQYF. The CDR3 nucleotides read TGTGCCAGCAGCTTAGCGGGGGGCCGAGGAGATACGCAGTATTTT.

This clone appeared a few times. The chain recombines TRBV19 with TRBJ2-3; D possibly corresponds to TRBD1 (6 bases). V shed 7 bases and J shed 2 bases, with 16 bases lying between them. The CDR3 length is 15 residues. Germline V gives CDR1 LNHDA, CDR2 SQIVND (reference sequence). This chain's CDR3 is CASTDQGHTTDTQYF. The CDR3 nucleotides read TGTGCCAGTACTGATCAGGGACACACCACAGATACGCAGTATTTT.

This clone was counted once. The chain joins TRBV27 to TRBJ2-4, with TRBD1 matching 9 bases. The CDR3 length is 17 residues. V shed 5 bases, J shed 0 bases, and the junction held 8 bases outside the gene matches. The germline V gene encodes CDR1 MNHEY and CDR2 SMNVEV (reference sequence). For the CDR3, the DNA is TGTGCCAGCAGTCCGAGACAGGGGGATTTAGCCAAAAACATTCAGTACTTC. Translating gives CASSPRQGDLAKNIQYF.

CDR3 region: CASSLGIGPREENEKLFF. Here the CDR3 DNA reads TGTGCCAGCAGCTTAGGAATAGGGCCCCGGGAGGAAAATGAAAAACTGTTTTTT. This chain joins TRBV11-2 and TRBJ1-4, with D unclear. Trimming took off 1 base at V and 5 bases at J, with 20 bases between the two ends. Germline assignment: CDR1 SGHAT and CDR2 FQNNGV. CDR3 length: 18 amino acids.

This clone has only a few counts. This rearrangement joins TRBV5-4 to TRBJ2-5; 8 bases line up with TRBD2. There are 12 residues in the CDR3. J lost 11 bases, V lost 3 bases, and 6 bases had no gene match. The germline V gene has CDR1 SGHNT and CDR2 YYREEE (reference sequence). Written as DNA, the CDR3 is TGTGCCAGCAGCTCCTCGGGGGGGGCGCAGTACTTC. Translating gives CASSSSGGAQYF.

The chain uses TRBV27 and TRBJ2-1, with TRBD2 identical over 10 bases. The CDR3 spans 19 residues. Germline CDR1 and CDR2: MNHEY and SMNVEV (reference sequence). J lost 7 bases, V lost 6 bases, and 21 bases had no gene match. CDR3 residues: CASRLTKREGAYLENEQFF. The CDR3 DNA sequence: TGTGCCAGCAGGCTGACTAAGCGGGAGGGCGCATATTTAGAAAATGAGCAGTTCTTC.

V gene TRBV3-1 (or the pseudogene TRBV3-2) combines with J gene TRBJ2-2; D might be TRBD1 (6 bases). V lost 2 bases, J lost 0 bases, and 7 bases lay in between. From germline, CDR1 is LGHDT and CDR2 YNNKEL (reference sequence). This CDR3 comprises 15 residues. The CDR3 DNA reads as TGTGCCAGCAGCCAAACAGGGCCGAACACCGGGGAGCTGTTTTTT. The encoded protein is CASSQTGPNTGELFF.

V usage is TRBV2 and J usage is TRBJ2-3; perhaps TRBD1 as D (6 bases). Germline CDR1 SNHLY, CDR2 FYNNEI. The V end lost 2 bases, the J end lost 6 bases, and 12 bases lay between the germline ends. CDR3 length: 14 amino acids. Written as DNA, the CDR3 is TGTGCCAGCAGTGAATTGCAGGGGTGGGATACGCAGTATTTT. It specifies CASSELQGWDTQYF.